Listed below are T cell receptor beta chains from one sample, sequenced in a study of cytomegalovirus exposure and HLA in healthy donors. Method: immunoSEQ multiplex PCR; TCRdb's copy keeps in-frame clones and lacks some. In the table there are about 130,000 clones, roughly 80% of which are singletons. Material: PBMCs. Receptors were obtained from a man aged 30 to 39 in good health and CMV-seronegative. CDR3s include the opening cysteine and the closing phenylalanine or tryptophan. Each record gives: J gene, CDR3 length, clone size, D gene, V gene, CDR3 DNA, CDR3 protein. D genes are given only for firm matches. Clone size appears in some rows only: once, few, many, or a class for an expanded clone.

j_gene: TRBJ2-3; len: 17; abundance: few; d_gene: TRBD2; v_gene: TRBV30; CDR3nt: TGTGCCTGGAGTATACCGCCCTCGGGACTAGCAACAGATACGCAGTATTTT; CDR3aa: CAWSIPPSGLATDTQYF
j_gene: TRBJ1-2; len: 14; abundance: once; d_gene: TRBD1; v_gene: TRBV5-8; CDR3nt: TGTGCCAGCAGACGGACAGGGGGCCTCTATGGCTACACCTTC; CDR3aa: CASRRTGGLYGYTF
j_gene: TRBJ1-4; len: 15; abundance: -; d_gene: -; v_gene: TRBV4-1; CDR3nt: TGCGCCAGCAGCCCCGACTCCGGTATTTGGGAAAAACTGTTTTTT; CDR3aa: CASSPDSGIWEKLFF
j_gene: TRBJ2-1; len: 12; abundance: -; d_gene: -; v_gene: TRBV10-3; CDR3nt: TGTGCCATCAGTGAGTCAGTCAGTGAGCAGTTCTTC; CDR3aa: CAISESVSEQFF
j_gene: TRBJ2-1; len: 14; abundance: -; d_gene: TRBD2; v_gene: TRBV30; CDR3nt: TGTGCCTGGACCACTAGCGGGAGGTGGAATGAGCAGTTCTTC; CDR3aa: CAWTTSGRWNEQFF
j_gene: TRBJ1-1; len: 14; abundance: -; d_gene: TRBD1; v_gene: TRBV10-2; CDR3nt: TGCGCCAGCAGTCAACAGGGGGCTGGCACTGAAGCTTTCTTT; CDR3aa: CASSQQGAGTEAFF
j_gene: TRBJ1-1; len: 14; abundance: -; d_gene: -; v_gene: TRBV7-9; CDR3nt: TGTGCCAGCAGCTTAGCCAGGGGGAACACTGAAGCTTTCTTT; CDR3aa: CASSLARGNTEAFF
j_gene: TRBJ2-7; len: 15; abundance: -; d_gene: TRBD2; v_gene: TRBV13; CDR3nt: TGTGCCAGCAGCCCCCTTGCGGGAGGGAACTACGAGCAGTACTTC; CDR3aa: CASSPLAGGNYEQYF
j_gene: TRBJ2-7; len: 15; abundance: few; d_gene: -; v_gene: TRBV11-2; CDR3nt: TGTGCCAGCAGCTTAGGCAGCGCCAGCGGGCTAGGGCAGTACTTC; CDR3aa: CASSLGSASGLGQYF
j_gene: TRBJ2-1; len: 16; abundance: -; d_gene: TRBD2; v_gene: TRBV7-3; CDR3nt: TGTGCCAGCAGCTTAGGGACTAAAACAGTCAGCAATGAGCAGTTCTTC; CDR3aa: CASSLGTKTVSNEQFF
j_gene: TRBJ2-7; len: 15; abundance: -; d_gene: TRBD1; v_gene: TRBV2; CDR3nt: TGTGCCAGCAACAGCCTTCCGGGACAGCACTACGAGCAGTACTTC; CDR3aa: CASNSLPGQHYEQYF
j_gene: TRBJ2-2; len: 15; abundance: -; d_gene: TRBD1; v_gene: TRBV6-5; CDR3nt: TGTGCCAGCAGTTACTGGGACAGGGTGGGAGGGGAGCTGTTTTTT; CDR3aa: CASSYWDRVGGELFF
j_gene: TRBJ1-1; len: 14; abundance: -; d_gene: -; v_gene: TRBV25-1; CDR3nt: TGTGCCAGCAGTTCGTCACAGGGCGGCACTGAAGCTTTCTTT; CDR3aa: CASSSSQGGTEAFF
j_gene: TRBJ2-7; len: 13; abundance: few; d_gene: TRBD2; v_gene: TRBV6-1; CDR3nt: TGTGCCAGCAGAACTAGCGGGAGTTACGAGCAGTACTTC; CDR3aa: CASRTSGSYEQYF
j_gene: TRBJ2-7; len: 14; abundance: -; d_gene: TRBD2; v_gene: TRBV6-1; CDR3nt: TGTGCCAGCATACAGCAGCGGGATCTCTACGAGCAGTACTTC; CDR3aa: CASIQQRDLYEQYF
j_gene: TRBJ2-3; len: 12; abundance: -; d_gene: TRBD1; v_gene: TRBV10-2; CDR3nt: TGCGCCAGCAGTGGACAGGGAAATACGCAGTATTTT; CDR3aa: CASSGQGNTQYF
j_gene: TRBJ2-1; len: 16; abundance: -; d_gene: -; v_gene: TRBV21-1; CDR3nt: TGTGCCACCAAATACAGGGGGCGGGGGTCGGTCAATGAGCAGTTCTTC; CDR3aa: CATKYRGRGSVNEQFF
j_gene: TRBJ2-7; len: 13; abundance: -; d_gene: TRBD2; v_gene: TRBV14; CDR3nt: TGTGCCAGCAGCCAGCGGGAGGGACGGGAGCAGTACTTC; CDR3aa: CASSQREGREQYF
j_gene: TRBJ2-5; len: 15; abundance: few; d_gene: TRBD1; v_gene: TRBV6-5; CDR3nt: TGTGCCAGCCGAAGCGTGACAGGGCTCCAAGAGACCCAGTACTTC; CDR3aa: CASRSVTGLQETQYF
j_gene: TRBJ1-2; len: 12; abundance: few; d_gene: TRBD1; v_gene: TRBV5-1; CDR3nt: TGCGCCAGCAGCCCGGACAGGGATGGCTACACCTTC; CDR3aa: CASSPDRDGYTF
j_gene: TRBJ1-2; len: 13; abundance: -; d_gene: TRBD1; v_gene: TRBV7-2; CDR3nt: TGTGCCAGCTCGGCCGGACAGGACTATGGCTACACCTTC; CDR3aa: CASSAGQDYGYTF
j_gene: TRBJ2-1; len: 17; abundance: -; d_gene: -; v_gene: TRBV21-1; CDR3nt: TGTGCCAGCAGGAGGGGCGGGAGGGCCTTGATCGACAATGAGCAGTTCTTC; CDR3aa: CASRRGGRALIDNEQFF
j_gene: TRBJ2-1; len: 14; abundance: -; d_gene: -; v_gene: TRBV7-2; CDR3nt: TGTGCCAGCAGCTTAGTCTCGCAGGGCAATGAGCAGTTCTTC; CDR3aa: CASSLVSQGNEQFF
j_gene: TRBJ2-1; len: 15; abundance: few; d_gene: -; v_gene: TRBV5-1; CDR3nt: TGCGCCAGCAGCGCAGGACAGAGCTCCTACAATGAGCAGTTCTTC; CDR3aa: CASSAGQSSYNEQFF
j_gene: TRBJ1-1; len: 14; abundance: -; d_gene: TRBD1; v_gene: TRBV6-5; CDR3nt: TGTGCCAGCAGTGGAGGGGGCAGCGTTACTGAAGCTTTCTTT; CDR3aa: CASSGGGSVTEAFF
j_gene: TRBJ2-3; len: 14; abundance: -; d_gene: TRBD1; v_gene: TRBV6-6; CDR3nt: TGTGCCAGCAGTTTGACACAGGGGACAGATACGCAGTATTTT; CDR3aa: CASSLTQGTDTQYF
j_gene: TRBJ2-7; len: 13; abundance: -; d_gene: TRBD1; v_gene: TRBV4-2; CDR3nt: TGTGCCAGCAGCCAGACACAGGGGGACGAGCAGTACTTC; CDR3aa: CASSQTQGDEQYF
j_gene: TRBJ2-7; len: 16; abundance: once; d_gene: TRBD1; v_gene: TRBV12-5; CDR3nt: TGTGCTAGTGACTCCGGGACAGGTAAACTCCATTACGAGCAGTACTTC; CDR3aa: CASDSGTGKLHYEQYF